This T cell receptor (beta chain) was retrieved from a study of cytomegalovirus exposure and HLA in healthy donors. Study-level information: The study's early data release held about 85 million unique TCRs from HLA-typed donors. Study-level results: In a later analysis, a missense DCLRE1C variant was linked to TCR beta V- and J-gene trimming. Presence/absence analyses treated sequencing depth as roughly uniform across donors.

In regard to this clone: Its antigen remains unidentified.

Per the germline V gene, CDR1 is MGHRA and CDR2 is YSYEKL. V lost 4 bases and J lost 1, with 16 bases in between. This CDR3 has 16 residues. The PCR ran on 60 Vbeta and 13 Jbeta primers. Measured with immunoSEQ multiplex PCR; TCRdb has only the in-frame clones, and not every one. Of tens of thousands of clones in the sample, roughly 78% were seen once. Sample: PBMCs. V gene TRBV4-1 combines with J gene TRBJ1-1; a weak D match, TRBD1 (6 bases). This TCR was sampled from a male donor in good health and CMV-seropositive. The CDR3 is CASSPQGLLENTEAFF. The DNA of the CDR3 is TGCGCCAGCAGCCCGCAGGGGTTATTGGAGAACACTGAAGCTTTCTTT.